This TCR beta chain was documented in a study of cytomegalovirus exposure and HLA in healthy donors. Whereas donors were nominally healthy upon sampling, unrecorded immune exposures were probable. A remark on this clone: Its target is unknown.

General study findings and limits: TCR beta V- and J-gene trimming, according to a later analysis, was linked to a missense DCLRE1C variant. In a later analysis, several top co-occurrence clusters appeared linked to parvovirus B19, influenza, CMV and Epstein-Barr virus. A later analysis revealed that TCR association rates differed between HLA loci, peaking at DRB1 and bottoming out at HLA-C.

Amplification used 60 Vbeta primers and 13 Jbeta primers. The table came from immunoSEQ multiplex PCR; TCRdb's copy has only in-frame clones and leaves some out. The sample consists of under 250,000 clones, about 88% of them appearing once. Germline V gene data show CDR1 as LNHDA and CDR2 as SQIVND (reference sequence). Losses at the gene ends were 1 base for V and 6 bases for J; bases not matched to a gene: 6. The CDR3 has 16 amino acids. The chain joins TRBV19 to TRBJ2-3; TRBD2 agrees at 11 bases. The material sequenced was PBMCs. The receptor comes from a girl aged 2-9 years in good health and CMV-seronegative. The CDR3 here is CASSIGATSGTDTQYF. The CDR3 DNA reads TGTGCCAGTAGTATAGGGGCGACTAGCGGGACGGATACGCAGTATTTT.